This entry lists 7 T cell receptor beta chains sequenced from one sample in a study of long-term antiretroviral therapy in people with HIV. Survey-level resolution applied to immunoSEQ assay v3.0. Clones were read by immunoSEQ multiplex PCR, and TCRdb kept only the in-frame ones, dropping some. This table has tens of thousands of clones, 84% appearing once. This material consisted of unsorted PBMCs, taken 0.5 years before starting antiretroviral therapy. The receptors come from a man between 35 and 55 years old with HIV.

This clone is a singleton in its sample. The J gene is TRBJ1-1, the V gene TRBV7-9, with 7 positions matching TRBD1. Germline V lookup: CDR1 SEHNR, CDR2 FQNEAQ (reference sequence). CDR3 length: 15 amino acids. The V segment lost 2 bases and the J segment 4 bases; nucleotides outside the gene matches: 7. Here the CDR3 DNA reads TGTGCCAGCAGCTTATTGAAGGGGACAGCCACTGAAGCTTTCTTT. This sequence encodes CASSLLKGTATEAFF.

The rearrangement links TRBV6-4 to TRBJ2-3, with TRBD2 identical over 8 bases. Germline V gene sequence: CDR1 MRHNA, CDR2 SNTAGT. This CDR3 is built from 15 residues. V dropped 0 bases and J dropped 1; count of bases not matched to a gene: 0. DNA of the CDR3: TGTGCCAGCAGTGACTCTAGCGGGGGCACAGATACGCAGTATTTT. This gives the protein CASSDSSGGTDTQYF.

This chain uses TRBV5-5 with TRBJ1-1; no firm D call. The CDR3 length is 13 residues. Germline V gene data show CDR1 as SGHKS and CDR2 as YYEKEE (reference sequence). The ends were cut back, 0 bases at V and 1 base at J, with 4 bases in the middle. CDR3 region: CASSLGGNTEAFF. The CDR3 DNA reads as TGTGCCAGCAGCTTGGGGGGGAACACTGAAGCTTTCTTT.

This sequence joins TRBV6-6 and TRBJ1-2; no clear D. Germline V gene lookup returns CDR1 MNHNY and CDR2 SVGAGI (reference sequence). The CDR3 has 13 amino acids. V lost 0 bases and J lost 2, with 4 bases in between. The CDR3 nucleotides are TGTGCCAGCAGTTACTCCCCAAACTATGGCTACACCTTC. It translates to CASSYSPNYGYTF.

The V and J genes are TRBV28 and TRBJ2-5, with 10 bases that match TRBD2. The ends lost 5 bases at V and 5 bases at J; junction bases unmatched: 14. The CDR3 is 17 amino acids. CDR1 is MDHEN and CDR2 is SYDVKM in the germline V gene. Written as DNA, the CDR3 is TGTGCCAGCAGTACTGTACGTGGACTAGCGGCTGCGGAGACCCAGTACTTC. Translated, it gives CASSTVRGLAAAETQYF.

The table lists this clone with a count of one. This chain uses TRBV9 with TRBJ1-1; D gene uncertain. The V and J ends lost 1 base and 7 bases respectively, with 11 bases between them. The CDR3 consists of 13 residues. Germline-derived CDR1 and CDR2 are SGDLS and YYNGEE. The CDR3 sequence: CASSVISNFEAFF. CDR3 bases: TGTGCCAGCAGCGTAATTTCGAATTTTGAAGCTTTCTTT.

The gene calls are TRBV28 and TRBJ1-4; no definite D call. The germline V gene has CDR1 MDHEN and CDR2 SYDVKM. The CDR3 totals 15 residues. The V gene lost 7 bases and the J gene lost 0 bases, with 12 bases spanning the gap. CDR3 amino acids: CASMSPSTTNEKLFF. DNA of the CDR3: TGTGCCAGCATGTCCCCGAGTACAACTAATGAAAAACTGTTTTTT.